This TCR beta chain was recovered during a study of blood T cell repertoires in COVID-19 (dated by TCRdb to 2020 to 2022). Regarding the study in general: Collaborator samples came from the United States, Italy and Spain and covered acute and convalescent phases of COVID-19. The material from the prospective study consisted of cDNA or gDNA derived from T cells, B-cell-depleted T cells, or PBMCs. The dataset comprised deeply sampled blood TCRbeta repertoires from subjects exposed to, actively infected with, or recovered from COVID-19. The repertoires were released in a freely available public database intended as a resource for research on the immune response to SARS-CoV-2. The samples were drawn from two sources: the first 160 participants of the ongoing ImmuneRACE study, and 1,254 subjects contributed by 6 global collaborators. The sample metadata nearly always contained a de-identified subject ID, COVID-19 status, age in years and sex. Where available, HLA class I and class II types were taken from metadata supplied by the sample provider and were not determined by assay-based typing.

Overall study outcomes, separate from this receptor: Clinical and demographic metadata were provided uncurated, with the amount varying by source and participant.

TCRbeta CDR3 regions were amplified from genomic DNA using the immunoSEQ Assay, a bias-controlled multiplex PCR. The authors' pipeline ran thus. The number of nucleated cells in each sample was estimated from the amplification of reference gene primers within the assay. To quantify the absolute abundance of each unique TCRbeta CDR3 rearrangement, sequence reads were collapsed and filtered. For each sample, productive Simpson clonality was calculated as the square root of Simpson's diversity index over productive rearrangements. TCRdb took over this immuneACCESS table, retaining in-frame rearrangements with V and J assigned. Such tables are incomplete; in checked studies, under half of the missing clones stem from an unresolved V gene, and the remainder is unexplained. V, J and clone size derive from that table, while D and trimming were established from the DNA sequence. The sample records about 16,000 clones, roughly nine tenths of which are singletons. The ten largest clones represent less than 25% of the sample.

V drops 1 base and J drops 2 bases, leaving 17 bases in between. CDR1 and CDR2, looked up from the germline V gene, are SGHVS and FNYEAQ. Taken from cysteine to phenylalanine, the CDR3 has 17 residues. The kept DNA is CDR3 alone, 51 bases in frame from the first base. Whole blood was collected in K2EDTA tubes by collaborating institutions according to the institutions' own protocols. For TCRbeta analysis, collaborator samples were shipped as frozen whole blood, as isolated PBMCs, or as DNA extracted from either sample type. Notes on this clone: The antigen this receptor binds is unknown. Qualities for individual bases were not recorded, and no much larger clone is one base off.

This receptor was identified in a man in his fifties or sixties with acute or convalescent COVID-19. The V and J genes are TRBV7-6 and TRBJ1-1; the D gene is perhaps TRBD1, from 5 matching bases. The sequenced sample consisted of peripheral blood. The DNA sequence is as follows: TGTGCCAGCAGCTTAGTCACAGGACGGGCCTTCAACACTGAAGCTTTCTTT. Its amino acids are CASSLVTGRAFNTEAFF.